These 13 T cell receptor beta chains were all obtained from the same sample, sequenced in a study of blood T cell repertoires in COVID-19 (dated by TCRdb to 2019 to 2021). Library method: the immunoSEQ multiplex PCR assay. Here the immuneACCESS table is served through TCRdb, limited to in-frame sequences with V and J called. Missing clones are a known gap in these copies; in checked studies unresolved V genes cover under half, and the rest lacks a known reason. The sample includes some 200,000 clones, with 75% to 90% observed a single time. The top ten clones comprise approximately 2.1% of the sample. Source material: PBMCs or T cells enriched from blood (not recorded which). These receptors all stem from a young woman who had recovered from COVID-19.

The V call is TRBV7-9, the J call TRBJ2-2, with 7 positions matching TRBD1. The junction had 4 bases not matched to a gene; V was cut back by 8 bases and J by 4 bases. Per germline, CDR1 SEHNR and CDR2 FQNEAQ (reference sequence). This CDR3 comprises 13 residues. The CDR3 spells CASDRESTGELFF. CDR3 DNA sequence: TGTGCCAGCGACAGGGAAAGCACCGGGGAGCTGTTTTTT.

V and J are TRBV12-3 or TRBV12-4 and TRBJ2-3, with no clear D. Trimming cost V 4 bases and J 6 bases, with 5 bases left between them. The CDR3 sequence is 11 residues long. The CDR3, as DNA: TGTGCCAGCAGTTCGGTGGATACGCAGTATTTT. Translation: CASSSVDTQYF.

The V gene is TRBV7-9, the J gene TRBJ2-7, with 10 bases that match TRBD2. The CDR3 loop spans 15 amino acids. Germline values: CDR1 SEHNR, CDR2 FQNEAQ (reference sequence). Trimming cost V 3 bases and J 6 bases; bases outside gene matches: 8. The CDR3 spells CASSFQAGGSAEQYF. The CDR3 nucleotides are TGTGCCAGCAGCTTCCAAGCGGGGGGGTCCGCCGAGCAGTACTTC. The full variable domain, rest sourced from reference TRBV7-9 and TRBJ2-7, is DTGVSQNPRHKITKRGQNVTFRCDPISEHNRLYWYRQTLGQGPEFLTYFQNEAQLEKSRLLSDRFSAERPKGSFSTLEIQRTEQGDSAMYLCASSFQAGGSAEQYFGPGTRLTVT.

The chain links TRBV5-4 to TRBJ2-7, with 10 bases aligning to TRBD1. The CDR3 runs 15 residues. Trimming took 2 bases from V and 6 from J; bases not matched to a gene: 8. Germline CDR1 is SGHNT and CDR2 is YYREEE (reference sequence). The CDR3 coding sequence is TGTGCCAGCAGCTTCGGGACAGGGGCACAGGGCGAGCAGTACTTC. It encodes CASSFGTGAQGEQYF.

The chain employs TRBV5-6 and TRBJ2-1; weak D call: TRBD2 (5 bases). The V gene lost 4 bases and the J gene lost 8 bases, with 22 bases spanning the gap. The CDR3 runs 16 residues. The germline CDR1 and CDR2 sequences are SGHDT and YYEEEE. CDR3 protein: CASSGGPPPFRYEQFF. CDR3 nucleotides: TGTGCCAGCAGCGGAGGTCCCCCCCCGTTCCGTTATGAGCAGTTCTTC.

The chain couples TRBV5-1 to TRBJ1-3; 7 nucleotides align to TRBD1. The ends lost 2 bases at V and 3 bases at J; junction bases unmatched: 2. Looked up from germline, CDR1 is SGHRS and CDR2 is YFSETQ. The CDR3 covers 14 residues. CDR3: CASSLGGGGNTIYF. CDR3 DNA: TGCGCCAGCAGCTTAGGGGGCGGTGGAAACACCATATATTTT.

This clone was recorded at least ten times. V is TRBV7-2 and J is TRBJ1-2; 10 bases match TRBD1. CDR1 SGHTA and CDR2 FQGNSA come from the germline V gene. After removal of 5 bases from V and 7 bases from J, the junction contained 10 bases not matched to a gene. The length of the CDR3 is 15 residues. CDR3 DNA sequence: TGTGCCAGCAGCCGGAGGGGACAGGGGTCGGGTGGCTACACCTTC. This codes for CASSRRGQGSGGYTF.

This rearrangement joins TRBV5-5 to TRBJ2-1; tentative D call: TRBD1 (5 bases). Germline CDR1 SGHKS, CDR2 YYEKEE (reference sequence). Trimming shortened V by 4 bases and J by 6 bases, and 23 bases separated the two germline ends. The CDR3 is 17 residues long. The DNA for the CDR3 is TGTGCCAGCAGCCCCTACCTGCAGGGCCGATGGGGCAATGAGCAGTTCTTC. Protein: CASSPYLQGRWGNEQFF. Full variable domain (missing parts from reference TRBV5-5 and TRBJ2-1): DAGVTQSPTHLIKTRGQQVTLRCSPISGHKSVSWYQQVLGQGPQFIFQYYEKEERGRGNFPDRFSARQFPNYSSELNVNALLLGDSALYLCASSPYLQGRWGNEQFFGPGTRLTVL.

J is TRBJ2-3 and V is TRBV24-1, with 8 positions matching TRBD1. V was clipped by 3 bases and J by 4 bases; unmatched bases: 8. The CDR3 has 16 amino acids. Germline CDR1 reads KGHDR; CDR2 reads SFDVKD. CDR3 bases: TGTGCCACCAGTGATCGGACAGGGCAAAGCGCAGATACGCAGTATTTT. It yields the protein CATSDRTGQSADTQYF.

The genes are TRBV27 and TRBJ2-7, with 9 bases fitting TRBD1. V dropped 10 bases and J dropped 1; count of bases not matched to a gene: 5. The germline CDR1 and CDR2 sequences are MNHEY and SMNVEV (reference sequence). This CDR3 comprises 13 residues. CDR3 nucleotide sequence: TGTGCCACCACGGGACAGGGTTCCTACGAGCAGTACTTC. Translation: CATTGQGSYEQYF.

This chain links TRBV4-3 with TRBJ2-1, with 7 nucleotides matching TRBD2. The CDR3 loop spans 13 amino acids. Germline CDR1 and CDR2: LGHNA and YSLEER. The junction had 7 bases not matched to a gene; V was cut back by 2 bases and J by 12 bases. DNA of the CDR3: TGCGCCAGCAGCCAAATAAGCGGGACCCCGCAGTTCTTC. Translating gives CASSQISGTPQFF.

This rearrangement joins TRBV5-1 to TRBJ1-1; 7 bases match TRBD1. Germline-derived CDR1 and CDR2 are SGHRS and YFSETQ. The CDR3 spans 14 residues. After removal of 4 bases from V and 2 bases from J, the junction contained 5 bases not matched to a gene. This CDR3 reads CASSQGQSNTEAFF. The DNA of the CDR3 is TGCGCCAGCAGCCAGGGACAGTCTAACACTGAAGCTTTCTTT. Filled out from reference TRBV5-1 and TRBJ1-1, the complete variable domain reads KAGVTQTPRYLIKTRGQQVTLSCSPISGHRSVSWYQQTPGQGLQFLFEYFSETQRNKGNFPGRFSGRQFSNSRSEMNVSTLELGDSALYLCASSQGQSNTEAFFGQGTRLTVV.

The chain has TRBV3-1 (or the pseudogene TRBV3-2) and TRBJ1-1, with D perhaps matching TRBD1 (5 bases). Trimming removed 4 bases from V and 0 bases from J, with 12 bases in between. From germline, CDR1 is LGHDT and CDR2 YNNKEL (reference sequence). The CDR3 length is 15 residues. The CDR3, as DNA: TGTGCCAGCAGCCCGTTCGACAGAGTGAACACTGAAGCTTTCTTT. Protein sequence: CASSPFDRVNTEAFF.